This TCR beta chain was recorded in a study of blood T cells in healthy people across ages. PCR was performed a second time for about 7 to 11 cycles using a sample-barcoded 5' primer and a J-beta primer mix. Tags on each cDNA molecule came from a template-switch adaptor with 12 random nucleotides. TCRdb re-called the 5' RACE reads with MiXCR, one entry per CDR3 protein. The table shows about 1,500,000 distinct CDR3 sequences, with around 39% occurring only once. The table lists this clonotype with a count of one. CDR3 length equals 13 residues. Germline values: CDR1 DFQATT, CDR2 SNEGSKA (reference sequence). The trim removed 8 bases at V and 3 bases at J, leaving 8 bases unmatched.

The specimen was blood. The clonotype comes from a woman between 18 and 30 years old in good health. This chain links TRBV20-1 with TRBJ1-1, with TRBD1 matching over 8 bases. As DNA, the CDR3 is TGCAGTCACCCGGGACAGGCTTACACTGAAGCTTTCTTT. This sequence encodes CSHPGQAYTEAFF.